Listed here are 2 T cell receptor beta chains from one sample, sequenced in a study of cytomegalovirus exposure and HLA in healthy donors. PCR used 60 Vbeta primers and 13 Jbeta primers. Clones were sequenced by immunoSEQ multiplex PCR, and TCRdb holds only the in-frame ones, with some missing. The data hold hundreds of thousands of clones, with 78% observed a single time. The sequenced material came from PBMCs. The receptors come from a male donor in good health and CMV-seronegative.

Only a few counts were recorded for this clone. The chain uses TRBV21-1 and TRBJ1-5; the table calls TRBD1, which could not be checked here. TRBV21-1 is noted as a pseudogene. This CDR3 comprises 23 residues. CDR3 coding DNA: TGTGCCAGCAGCAACTTGGACAGGGCCTCAAAGATCAAGGGTTGGATTTTGCGACAGCCCCAGCATTTT. Its protein product is CASSNLDRASKIKGWILRQPQHF.

CDR3 amino acids: CASSQANGLDIQYF. The CDR3 nucleotides read TGCGCCAGCAGCCAAGCGAACGGGTTAGACATTCAGTACTTC. V usage is TRBV4-1 and J usage is TRBJ2-4, with D unresolved. Germline V gene data show CDR1 as MGHRA and CDR2 as YSYEKL. The CDR3 loop spans 14 amino acids. The V end lost 1 base, the J end lost 8 bases, and 12 bases lay between the germline ends.